Presented here are 23 T cell receptor beta chains from one specimen sequenced in a study of cytomegalovirus exposure and HLA in healthy donors. The PCR was carried out with 60 Vbeta primers and 13 Jbeta primers. Sequencing was performed with immunoSEQ multiplex PCR; in TCRdb, only in-frame clones are kept and a portion is missing. The table records 100,000 to 150,000 clones, 80% of them present only once. The sample consisted of PBMCs. These receptors originate from a woman in her 40s in good health and CMV-seronegative.

CDR3 in amino acids: CASSPVSDPMGGAFF. The CDR3 nucleotides are TGTGCCAGCAGCCCTGTTAGCGACCCCATGGGCGGAGCTTTCTTT. The rearrangement joins TRBV7-2 to TRBJ1-1, with D hard to call. Trimming cost V 5 bases and J 10 bases, with 23 bases left between them. The CDR3 extends over 15 amino acids. The germline V gene encodes CDR1 SGHTA and CDR2 FQGNSA.

Only a few counts were recorded for this clone. The chain joins TRBV21-1 to TRBJ1-5. TRBV21-1 is listed as a pseudogene. This CDR3 region has 16 residues. The CDR3 DNA sequence: TGTGCCAGCAGCAAAGTCTGTCGTGAGAGCAATCAGCCCCAGCATTTT. It codes for CASSKVCRESNQPQHF.

This rearrangement joins TRBV5-1 to TRBJ1-1; 7 bases map to TRBD1. CDR3 length: 16 residues. The V segment lost 0 bases and the J segment 0 bases; nucleotides outside the gene matches: 5. Germline V lookup: CDR1 SGHRS, CDR2 YFSETQ. CDR3 loop: CASSLEPGQMNTEAFF. DNA of the CDR3: TGCGCCAGCAGCTTGGAGCCGGGACAGATGAACACTGAAGCTTTCTTT.

This rearrangement joins TRBV7-2 to TRBJ2-2; D gene uncertain. V lost 3 bases, J lost 1 base, and 9 bases lay in between. The CDR3 runs 15 residues. Germline CDR1 is SGHTA and CDR2 is FQGNSA. The CDR3 DNA sequence: TGTGCCAGCAGCTTGCCTAGAAGGAACACCGGGGAGCTGTTTTTT. It translates to CASSLPRRNTGELFF.

V and J are TRBV18 and TRBJ2-1, with TRBD1 identical over 8 bases. The germline V gene encodes CDR1 KGHSH and CDR2 LQKENI. Trimming at V came to 6 bases and at J to 4 bases, leaving 8 bases not matched to a gene. This CDR3 comprises 15 residues. CDR3 residues: CASSTAGQGYNEQFF. CDR3 DNA: TGTGCCAGCTCCACCGCAGGACAGGGTTACAATGAGCAGTTCTTC.

The V and J genes are TRBV4-3 and TRBJ2-2; 14 bases are a match to TRBD2. Germline trimming cut 4 bases from V and 0 bases from J; bases unmatched to any gene: 7. Germline-derived CDR1 and CDR2 are LGHNA and YSLEER. The CDR3 contains 19 residues. For the CDR3, the DNA is TGCGCCAGCAGCCGAGTCCCGGGACTAGCGGGGGCGAACACCGGGGAGCTGTTTTTT. Residues: CASSRVPGLAGANTGELFF.

The chain employs TRBV19 and TRBJ1-1; D unresolved. Trimming shortened V by 7 bases and J by 4 bases, and 16 bases separated the two germline ends. This CDR3 comprises 14 residues. The germline CDR1 and CDR2 sequences are LNHDA and SQIVND (reference sequence). The CDR3 nucleotides read TGTGCCAGTACCGGCGACATGTTGGCCACTGAAGCTTTCTTT. This translates into CASTGDMLATEAFF.

The CDR3 DNA sequence: TGTGCCAGCAGTTGGGGGAGGACAGGGGGGAAAGAGACCCAGTACTTC. Its protein is CASSWGRTGGKETQYF. The rearrangement links TRBV27 to TRBJ2-5; 10 bases align to TRBD1. Germline V gene lookup returns CDR1 MNHEY and CDR2 SMNVEV (reference sequence). The CDR3 has 16 amino acids. J was trimmed by 3 bases and V by 4 bases; bases with no gene match: 8.

This chain uses TRBV4-2 with TRBJ1-1; 7 bases are shared with TRBD1. CDR1 is LGHNA, CDR2 YNFKEQ, per germline. The CDR3 loop spans 16 amino acids. J was trimmed by 1 base and V by 0 bases; bases with no gene match: 5. In DNA, the CDR3 is TGTGCCAGCAGCCAAGATCCAGGGGGAGGGAACACTGAAGCTTTCTTT. Translated: CASSQDPGGGNTEAFF.

Concerning this clone: A junction boundary mismatches the germline segment, possibly from a read error. CDR3 coding DNA: TGTCCCAGCAGTCCGGGGACAGCCCGGGATCAGCCCCAGCATTTT. Translation: CPSSPGTARDQPQHF. The V call is TRBV27, the J call TRBJ1-5, with 7 bases matching TRBD1. This CDR3 spans 15 amino acids. In germline, CDR1 is MNHEY, CDR2 SMNVEV (reference sequence).

The chain links TRBV4-1 to TRBJ2-1; 10 nucleotides agree with TRBD2. From germline, CDR1 is MGHRA and CDR2 YSYEKL. The CDR3 spans 17 residues. With 4 bases clipped from V and 2 bases from J, the junction kept 8 bases outside the gene matches. CDR3 sequence (DNA): TGCGCCAGCAGCCGCCGACCAACTAGCGGGACCTACAATGAGCAGTTCTTC. Residues: CASSRRPTSGTYNEQFF.

The chain has TRBV27 and TRBJ2-7; 12 nucleotides agree with TRBD2. This CDR3 contains 14 residues. Germline V lookup: CDR1 MNHEY, CDR2 SMNVEV (reference sequence). The ends lost 5 bases at V and 3 bases at J; junction bases unmatched: 2. The CDR3 sequence is CASSMTSGGYEQYF. DNA for the CDR3: TGTGCCAGCAGTATGACTAGCGGGGGCTACGAGCAGTACTTC.

The rearrangement joins TRBV13 to TRBJ1-5, with TRBD1 matching over 7 bases. The J segment lost 4 bases and the V segment lost 0 bases, leaving 6 bases of the junction unmatched. Germline V gene lookup returns CDR1 PRHDT and CDR2 FYEKMQ (reference sequence). This CDR3 is built from 16 residues. The CDR3 is CASSLGDRSGNQPQHF. Written as DNA, the CDR3 is TGTGCCAGCAGCTTAGGGGACAGGTCCGGAAATCAGCCCCAGCATTTT.

The chain uses TRBV7-9 and TRBJ2-3; tentative D call: TRBD2 (6 bases). Trimming took 5 bases from V and 5 from J, leaving 14 bases between them. CDR3 length: 14 residues. The V gene's germline CDR1 is SEHNR and CDR2 FQNEAQ (reference sequence). CDR3 sequence reads: CASSPGTEGDTQYF. The CDR3 DNA sequence: TGTGCCAGCAGCCCTGGGACGGAGGGAGATACGCAGTATTTT.

The chain is built from TRBV4-2 and TRBJ1-2; maybe TRBD1 (5 bases). Germline CDR1 LGHNA, CDR2 YNFKEQ. Trimming stripped 0 bases from V and 8 bases from J, with 19 bases between. The CDR3 extends over 16 amino acids. The CDR3 is CASSQDGGGSPGGYTF. The CDR3 DNA reads TGTGCCAGCAGCCAAGATGGCGGGGGAAGTCCCGGGGGCTACACCTTC.

The rearrangement uses TRBV19 and TRBJ2-2, with D unresolved. The germline CDR1 and CDR2 sequences are LNHDA and SQIVND (reference sequence). Trimming cost V 3 bases and J 5 bases, with 10 bases left between them. This CDR3 contains 14 residues. CDR3 bases: TGTGCCAGTAGTATTGGGCAAACGACCGGGGAGCTGTTTTTT. Encoded protein: CASSIGQTTGELFF.

This sequence joins TRBV7-3 and TRBJ2-3, with TRBD2 matching over 9 bases. This CDR3 has 14 amino acids. Germline V gene sequence: CDR1 SGHTA, CDR2 FQGTGA. The V segment lost 5 bases and the J segment 3 bases; nucleotides outside the gene matches: 3. The CDR3 DNA reads TGTGCCAGCAGCCCGGGACTAGCAACAGATACGCAGTATTTT. Translating gives CASSPGLATDTQYF.

This chain uses TRBV12-5 with TRBJ1-4, with D perhaps matching TRBD1 (6 bases). The germline V and J ends were trimmed by 5 bases and 7 bases, with 17 bases remaining between them. The CDR3 covers 15 residues. CDR1 is LGHNT and CDR2 is FRNRAP in the germline V gene. CDR3 in DNA: TGTGCTAGTGGTCCTGGAGGGAGGGGGACTGAAAAACTGTTTTTT. It codes for CASGPGGRGTEKLFF.

The chain uses TRBV4-1 and TRBJ2-5; 8 nucleotides agree with TRBD1. V lost 0 bases to trimming and J lost 4 bases; unmatched junction nucleotides: 7. There are 16 residues in the CDR3. The germline V gene has CDR1 MGHRA and CDR2 YSYEKL. CDR3 nucleotides: TGCGCCAGCAGCCAAGATCCCGGACAGGGTGGAGAGACCCAGTACTTC. Its translation is CASSQDPGQGGETQYF.

The CDR3 DNA is TGTGCCAGCAGTTTTGGACAGGATAATGAAAAACTGTTTTTT. Protein product: CASSFGQDNEKLFF. The chain recombines TRBV6-6 with TRBJ1-4, with TRBD1 matching 7 bases. The CDR3 covers 14 residues. V was clipped by 4 bases and J by 4 bases; unmatched bases: 3. Germline lookup yields CDR1 MNHNY and CDR2 SVGAGI (reference sequence).

CDR3 bases: TGTGCCAGCGGGGGACTAGCGGGGAGCACAGATACGCAGTATTTT. Protein: CASGGLAGSTDTQYF. This chain links TRBV6-5 with TRBJ2-3; TRBD2 aligns across 13 bases. This CDR3 comprises 15 residues. CDR1 and CDR2 (germline): MNHEY, SVGAGI. V shed 8 bases, J shed 0 bases, and the junction held 2 bases outside the gene matches.

V usage is TRBV13 and J usage is TRBJ1-2, with 7 bases fitting TRBD1. Germline values: CDR1 PRHDT, CDR2 FYEKMQ (reference sequence). The J segment lost 3 bases and the V segment lost 5 bases, leaving 3 bases of the junction unmatched. This CDR3 has 13 amino acids. The CDR3 DNA follows: TGTGCCAGCAGCCCGGGACAGTACTATGGCTACACCTTC. Amino acids: CASSPGQYYGYTF.

The rearrangement links TRBV7-9 to TRBJ2-1; the match to TRBD1 covers 9 bases. The CDR3 contains 16 residues. Germline loops: CDR1 SEHNR, CDR2 FQNEAQ (reference sequence). J was trimmed by 5 bases and V by 5 bases; bases with no gene match: 10. In DNA form, the CDR3 reads TGTGCCAGCAGCACCTCGTGGACAGGGGTGGACAATGAGCAGTTCTTC. It yields the protein CASSTSWTGVDNEQFF.